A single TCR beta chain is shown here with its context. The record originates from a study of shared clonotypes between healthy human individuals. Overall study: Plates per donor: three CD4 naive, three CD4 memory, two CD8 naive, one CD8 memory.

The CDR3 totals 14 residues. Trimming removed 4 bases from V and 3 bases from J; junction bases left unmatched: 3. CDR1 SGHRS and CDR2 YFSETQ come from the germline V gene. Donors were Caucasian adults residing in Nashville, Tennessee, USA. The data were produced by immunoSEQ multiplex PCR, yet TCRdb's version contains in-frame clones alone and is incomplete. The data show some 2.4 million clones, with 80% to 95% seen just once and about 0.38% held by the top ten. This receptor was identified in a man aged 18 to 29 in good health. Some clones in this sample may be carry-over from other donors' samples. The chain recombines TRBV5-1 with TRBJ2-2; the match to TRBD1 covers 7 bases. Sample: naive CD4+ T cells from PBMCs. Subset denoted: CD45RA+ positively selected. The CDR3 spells CASSTDRDTGELFF. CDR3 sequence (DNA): TGCGCCAGCAGCACCGACAGGGACACCGGGGAGCTGTTTTTT.